This T cell receptor beta chain was obtained from a study of blood T cell repertoires in COVID-19. Study overall: From T cells, B-cell-depleted T cells, or PBMCs came the material, which was cDNA or gDNA.

The CDR3 consists of 14 residues. Germline V gene sequence: CDR1 SGHAT, CDR2 FQNNGV. Trimming removed 0 bases from V and 6 bases from J, with 8 bases in between. Profiled with immunoSEQ multiplex PCR; TCRdb holds only in-frame clones, not every one. Among around 150,000 clones listed, roughly 88% were seen once. V gene TRBV11-2 combines with J gene TRBJ2-2; D gene uncertain. The sample was PBMCs or T cells enriched from blood (not recorded which). This receptor was identified in a woman aged 55-70 years who had recovered from COVID-19. The CDR3: CASSLDTSSGELFF. The DNA for the CDR3 is TGTGCCAGCAGCTTAGATACTTCCTCCGGGGAGCTGTTTTTT. Full variable domain (rest looked up from reference TRBV11-2 and TRBJ2-2): EAGVAQSPRYKIIEKRQSVAFWCNPISGHATLYWYQQILGQGPKLLIQFQNNGVVDDSQLPKDRFSAERLKGVDSTLKIQPAKLEDSAVYLCASSLDTSSGELFFGEGSRLTVL.